Presented here are 13 T cell receptor beta chains from one specimen sequenced in a study of cytomegalovirus exposure and HLA in healthy donors. TCRdb's table, derived via immunoSEQ multiplex PCR, lists solely in-frame clones and lacks some. The sample lists tens of thousands of clones; about 94% were seen once. The sample comprised PBMCs. These receptor sequences come from a man aged 18 to 29 in good health and CMV-seropositive.

The chain uses TRBV5-8 and TRBJ1-5; 7 bases map to TRBD1. Germline trimming cut 4 bases from V and 5 bases from J; bases unmatched to any gene: 6. Per the germline V gene, CDR1 is SGHTS and CDR2 is YDEGEE. The CDR3 covers 14 residues. CDR3: CASSHRGRHQPQHF. In DNA form, the CDR3 reads TGTGCCAGCAGCCACAGGGGTAGGCATCAGCCCCAGCATTTT.

The chain uses TRBV5-6 and TRBJ2-5, with TRBD2 as a possible D gene (6 bases). CDR1 is SGHDT and CDR2 is YYEEEE in the germline V gene. Trimming shortened V by 0 bases and J by 1 base, and 10 bases separated the two germline ends. This CDR3 region has 15 residues. This CDR3 reads CASSLERTTQETQYF. Here the CDR3 DNA reads TGTGCCAGCAGCTTGGAGAGGACTACCCAAGAGACCCAGTACTTC.

The chain uses TRBV5-6 and TRBJ2-2; D possibly corresponds to TRBD1 (5 bases). V was clipped by 3 bases and J by 4 bases, with 10 bases between them. This CDR3 is built from 14 residues. The germline gives CDR1 SGHDT, CDR2 YYEEEE. The CDR3 reads CASSWGRVTGELFF. In DNA form, the CDR3 reads TGTGCCAGCAGCTGGGGCCGGGTCACCGGGGAGCTGTTTTTT.

CDR3 in DNA: TGTGCCAGCAGTGAAGGGGCACTGATAAATAGGGGAGCTTTCTTT. This encodes CASSEGALINRGAFF. The chain employs TRBV2 and TRBJ1-1; possibly TRBD1 for D (5 bases). V gave up 1 base and J gave up 10 bases, with 19 bases separating them. Germline CDR1 reads SNHLY; CDR2 reads FYNNEI. The CDR3 is 15 residues long.

The gene calls are TRBV2 and TRBJ2-5, with a weak D call TRBD1 (7 bases). Trimming took 2 bases from V and 5 from J, leaving 15 bases between them. This CDR3 spans 15 amino acids. Germline assignment: CDR1 SNHLY and CDR2 FYNNEI. CDR3 sequence: CASSERRRGQETQYF. In nucleotides, the CDR3 is TGTGCCAGCAGTGAACGGCGGAGGGGGCAGGAGACCCAGTACTTC.

This sequence joins TRBV5-4 and TRBJ2-3, with TRBD2 as a possible D gene (6 bases). The CDR3 is 17 amino acids. Trimming shortened V by 2 bases and J by 0 bases, and 16 bases separated the two germline ends. In germline, CDR1 is SGHNT, CDR2 YYREEE (reference sequence). The CDR3, as DNA: TGTGCCAGCAGCTTTACCGGGACTCCGACTAGCACAGATACGCAGTATTTT. Encoded protein: CASSFTGTPTSTDTQYF.

The chain employs TRBV7-6 and TRBJ1-3; D is perhaps TRBD1 (6 bases). CDR1 is SGHVS, CDR2 FNYEAQ, per germline. The CDR3 runs 19 residues. Trimming cost V 2 bases and J 4 bases, with 24 bases left between them. In DNA form, the CDR3 reads TGTGCCAGCAGCTTAACCGTTAACCACAGGGCATTCGGCGGAAACACCATATATTTT. Translating gives CASSLTVNHRAFGGNTIYF.

The genes are TRBV6-5 and TRBJ2-2, with D uncertain. The germline V and J ends were trimmed by 0 bases and 7 bases, with 9 bases remaining between them. The CDR3 sequence is 14 residues long. CDR1 is MNHEY and CDR2 is SVGAGI in the germline V gene. The CDR3 loop is CASSYSAGFGELFF. In nucleotides, the CDR3 is TGTGCCAGCAGTTACTCGGCCGGGTTCGGGGAGCTGTTTTTT.

The chain is built from TRBV5-1 and TRBJ2-5; tentative D call: TRBD2 (5 bases). V lost 0 bases, J lost 3 bases, and 9 bases lay in between. Per germline, CDR1 SGHRS and CDR2 YFSETQ. The CDR3 loop spans 14 amino acids. In nucleotides, the CDR3 is TGCGCCAGCAGCTTGGTGGGTAGCGAAGAGACCCAGTACTTC. Its protein is CASSLVGSEETQYF.

The J gene is TRBJ2-7, the V gene TRBV9; D may be TRBD2 (6 bases). Germline values: CDR1 SGDLS, CDR2 YYNGEE. This CDR3 spans 12 amino acids. The ends were cut back, 0 bases at V and 6 bases at J, with 7 bases in the middle. CDR3 in amino acids: CASSVGEAEQYF. DNA of the CDR3: TGTGCCAGCAGCGTAGGGGAGGCCGAGCAGTACTTC. The complete variable domain, with remaining parts taken from reference TRBV9 and TRBJ2-7, reads DSGVTQTPKHLITATGQRVTLRCSPRSGDLSVYWYQQSLDQGLQFLIQYYNGEERAKGNILERFSAQQFPDLHSELNLSSLELGDSALYFCASSVGEAEQYFGPGTRLTVT.

The J gene is TRBJ2-7, the V gene TRBV2; 10 bases match TRBD2. Germline V gives CDR1 SNHLY, CDR2 FYNNEI. The V segment lost 7 bases and the J segment 2 bases; nucleotides outside the gene matches: 2. CDR3 length equals 13 residues. The CDR3 DNA reads as TGTGCCAGCACCGGGACTAGCGCCTACGAGCAGTACTTC. Its protein is CASTGTSAYEQYF.

The chain has TRBV7-9 and TRBJ2-7; tentative D call: TRBD2 (6 bases). CDR1 is SEHNR and CDR2 is FQNEAQ in the germline V gene (reference sequence). V dropped 11 bases and J dropped 2 bases, with 13 bases sitting between them. The CDR3 spans 12 residues. The CDR3 protein is CAGGGNPYEQYF. The CDR3 nucleotides read TGTGCCGGCGGAGGGAACCCCTACGAGCAGTACTTC.

This chain joins TRBV28 and TRBJ2-2, with D uncertain. With 0 bases removed from V and 5 bases from J, the gap between germline ends came to 13 bases. The CDR3 is made up of 16 amino acids. CDR1 MDHEN and CDR2 SYDVKM come from the germline V gene. CDR3 DNA: TGTGCCAGCAGTTTATGGACTCTAAGTAATACCGGGGAGCTGTTTTTT. Protein: CASSLWTLSNTGELFF.